This T cell receptor beta chain is from a study of low-dose radiotherapy and immunotherapy resistance in tumors. Covering alpha and beta chains, TRAV- and TRBV-specific primers were used for the first-strand cDNA. TCRs were amplified for roughly 20 PCR cycles with a constant-region primer and V-primer adapter. TCRdb processed the reads anew with MiXCR; each CDR3 protein has one entry. The sample holds 100,000 or so distinct CDR3 sequences, around 20% seen once. This clonotype was seen ten or more times. The CDR3 runs to 15 residues. Trimming left V 8 bases short and J 1 base short, with 17 bases between. Germline loops: CDR1 MNHNY, CDR2 SVGAGI (reference sequence). Time point of the sample: after trial treatment. This sample's treatment: LDRT plus nivolumab, ipilimumab, low-dose cyclophosphamide and aspirin (RACIN trial).

Specimen: PBMCs, collected after low-dose radiotherapy plus immunotherapy. The genes are TRBV6-6 and TRBJ1-1, with D unresolved. The TCR was taken from a male donor with prostate cancer. The CDR3, as DNA: TGTGCCAGCGAACCCTTTATAGGCGGGAACACTGAAGCTTTCTTT. It is translated as CASEPFIGGNTEAFF.